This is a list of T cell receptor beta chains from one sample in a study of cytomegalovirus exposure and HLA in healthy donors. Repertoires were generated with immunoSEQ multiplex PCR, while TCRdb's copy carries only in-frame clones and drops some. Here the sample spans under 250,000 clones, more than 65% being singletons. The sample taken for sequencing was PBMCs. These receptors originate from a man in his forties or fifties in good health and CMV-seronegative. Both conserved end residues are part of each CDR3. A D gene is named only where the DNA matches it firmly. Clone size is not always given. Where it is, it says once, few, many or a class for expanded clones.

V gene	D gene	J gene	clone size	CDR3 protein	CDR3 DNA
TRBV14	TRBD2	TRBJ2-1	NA	CASSQDWWREDSNEQFF	TGTGCCAGCAGCCAAGATTGGTGGCGGGAGGATTCGAATGAGCAGTTCTTC
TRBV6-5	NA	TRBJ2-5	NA	CASRSSGRETQYF	TGTGCCAGCAGATCGAGCGGGCGAGAGACCCAGTACTTC
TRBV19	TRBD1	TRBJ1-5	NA	CASSSTGGQPGNQPQHF	TGTGCCAGTAGTAGTACAGGGGGCCAACCGGGCAATCAGCCCCAGCATTTT
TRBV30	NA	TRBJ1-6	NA	CAWSPGSSYNSPLHF	TGTGCCTGGAGCCCGGGAAGCTCCTATAATTCACCCCTCCACTTT
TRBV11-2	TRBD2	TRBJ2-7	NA	CASSLWPSGSSQYEQYF	TGTGCCAGCAGCTTATGGCCCAGCGGGAGTTCTCAATACGAGCAGTACTTC
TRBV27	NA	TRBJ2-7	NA	CASSLRSGAQYEQYF	TGTGCCAGCAGTTTAAGGTCAGGGGCGCAGTACGAGCAGTACTTC
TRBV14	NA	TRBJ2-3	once	CASSPGQTSTDTQYF	TGTGCCAGCAGCCCAGGACAGACTAGCACAGATACGCAGTATTTT
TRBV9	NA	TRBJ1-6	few	CASSVREGLNSPLHF	TGTGCCAGCAGCGTAAGGGAGGGACTTAATTCACCCCTCCACTTT
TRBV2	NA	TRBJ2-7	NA	CASSDSGGGLSYEQYF	TGTGCCAGCAGTGATTCTGGGGGAGGCCTCTCCTACGAGCAGTACTTC
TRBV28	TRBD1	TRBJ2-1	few	CASSFRQGANEQFF	TGTGCCAGCAGTTTCCGGCAGGGGGCGAATGAGCAGTTCTTC
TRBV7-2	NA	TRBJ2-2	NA	CASSQRGGFAGELFF	TGTGCCAGCTCCCAAAGGGGGGGGTTCGCCGGGGAGCTGTTTTTT
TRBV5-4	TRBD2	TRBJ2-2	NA	CASSPSGTNTGELFF	TGTGCCAGCAGCCCTAGCGGGACGAACACCGGGGAGCTGTTTTTT
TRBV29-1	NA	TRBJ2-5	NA	CSVESLKETQYF	TGCAGCGTTGAATCGTTAAAAGAGACCCAGTACTTC
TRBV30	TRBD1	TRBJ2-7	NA	CAWRGQELGAHEQYF	TGTGCCTGGCGTGGACAGGAGTTGGGAGCCCACGAGCAGTACTTC
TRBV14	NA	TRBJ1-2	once	CASSPDTRYLNYGYTF	TGTGCCAGCAGCCCGGACACGCGGTACCTCAACTATGGCTACACCTTC
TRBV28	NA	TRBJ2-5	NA	CASTVTVKETQYF	TGTGCCAGTACCGTGACTGTAAAAGAGACCCAGTACTTC
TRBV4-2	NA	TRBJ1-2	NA	CASSQDIQYYGYTF	TGTGCCAGCAGCCAAGATATACAGTATTATGGCTACACCTTC
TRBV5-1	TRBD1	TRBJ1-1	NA	CASSPGQGANTEAFF	TGCGCCAGCAGCCCCGGACAGGGGGCGAACACTGAAGCTTTCTTT
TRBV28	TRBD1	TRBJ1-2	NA	CASRQPRTGTNYGYTF	TGTGCCAGCAGACAACCCCGGACAGGTACTAACTATGGCTACACCTTC
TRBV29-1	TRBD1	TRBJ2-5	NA	CSVGDRETQYF	TGCAGCGTTGGGGACAGAGAGACCCAGTACTTC
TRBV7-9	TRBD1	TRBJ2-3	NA	CASSLAGQGLPDTQYF	TGTGCCAGCAGCTTAGCCGGACAGGGCTTACCAGATACGCAGTATTTT
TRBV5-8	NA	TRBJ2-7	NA	CASSLGGTTYEQYF	TGTGCCAGCAGCTTGGGCGGGACGACCTACGAGCAGTACTTC
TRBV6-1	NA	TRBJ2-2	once	CAIIRDIKAGELFF	TGTGCCATCATCCGGGACATCAAGGCCGGGGAGCTGTTTTTT